The clone carrying this T cell receptor beta chain was picked up one time. Its target is unknown. The entry originates in a study of T cell responses to AZD1222 COVID-19 vaccine. Study-wide results and limits: Increases in Spike-specific TCR breadth and depth were seen after two AZD1222 doses. The CD4 TCRs associated with vaccination extended across spike and predominated at 160-218 and 743-854. Most donors were white British, females outnumbered males, and clonal diversity was possibly underestimated.

The V segment lost 5 bases and the J segment 3 bases; nucleotides outside the gene matches: 7. The CDR3 length is 15 residues. Germline V gives CDR1 SNHLY, CDR2 FYNNEI. Using immunoSEQ multiplex PCR, the repertoire was profiled, and TCRdb retains in-frame clones only, with some absent. The repertoire holds about 180,000 clones, about nine tenths seen once, with approximately 3% in the top ten. This material consisted of peripheral blood, taken on day 0 of AZD1222 vaccination. This sequence was found in an adult in good health. The chain combines TRBV2 with TRBJ1-5; TRBD1 matches 7 bases. The CDR3 here is CASSILGQYNQPQHF. Here the CDR3 DNA reads TGTGCCAGCAGTATCCTGGGACAGTACAATCAGCCCCAGCATTTT.